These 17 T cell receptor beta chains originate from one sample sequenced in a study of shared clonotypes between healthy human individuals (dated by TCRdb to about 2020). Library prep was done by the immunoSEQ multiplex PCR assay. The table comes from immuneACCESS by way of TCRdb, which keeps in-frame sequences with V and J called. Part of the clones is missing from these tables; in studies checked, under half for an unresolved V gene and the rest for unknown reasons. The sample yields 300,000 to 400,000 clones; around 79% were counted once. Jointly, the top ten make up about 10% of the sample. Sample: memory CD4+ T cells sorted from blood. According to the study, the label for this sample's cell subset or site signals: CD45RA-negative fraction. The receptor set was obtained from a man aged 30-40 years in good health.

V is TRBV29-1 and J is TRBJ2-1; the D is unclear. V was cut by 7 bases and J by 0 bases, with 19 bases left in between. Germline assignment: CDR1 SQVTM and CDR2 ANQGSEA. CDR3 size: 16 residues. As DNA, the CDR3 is TGCAGCGCCCACGCTGGCGGCCGGAGCTCCTACAATGAGCAGTTCTTC. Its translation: CSAHAGGRSSYNEQFF.

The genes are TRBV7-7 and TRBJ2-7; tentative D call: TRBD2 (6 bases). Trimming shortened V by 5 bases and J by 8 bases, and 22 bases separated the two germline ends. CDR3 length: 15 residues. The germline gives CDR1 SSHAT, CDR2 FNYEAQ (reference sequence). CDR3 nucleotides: TGTGCCAGCAGCGACACCCGTAGCGGAAATTTAAAGCAGTACTTC. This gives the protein CASSDTRSGNLKQYF.

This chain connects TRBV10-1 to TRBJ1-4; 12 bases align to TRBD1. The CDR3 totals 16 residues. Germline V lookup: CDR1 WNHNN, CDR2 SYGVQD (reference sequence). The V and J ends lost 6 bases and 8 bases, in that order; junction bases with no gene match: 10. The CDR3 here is CASRSGTGGAPEKLFF. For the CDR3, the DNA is TGCGCCAGCAGATCCGGGACAGGGGGCGCTCCGGAAAAACTGTTTTTT.

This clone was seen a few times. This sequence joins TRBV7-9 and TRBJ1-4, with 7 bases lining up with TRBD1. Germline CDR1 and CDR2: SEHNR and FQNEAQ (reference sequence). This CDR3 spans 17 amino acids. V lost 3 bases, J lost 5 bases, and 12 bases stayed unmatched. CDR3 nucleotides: TGTGCCAGCAGCTTGGCCCGACCGGGACAGATAAATGAAAAACTGTTTTTT. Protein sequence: CASSLARPGQINEKLFF.

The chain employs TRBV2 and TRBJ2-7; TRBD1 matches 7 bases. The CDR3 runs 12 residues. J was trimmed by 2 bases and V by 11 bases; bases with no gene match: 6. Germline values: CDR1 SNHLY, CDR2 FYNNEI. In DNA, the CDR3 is TGTGCCGGGTCGGGACAGCCCTACGAGCAGTACTTC. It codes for CAGSGQPYEQYF.

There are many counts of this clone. The CDR3 spells CASSAGDTQYF. The CDR3 nucleotides read TGTGCCAGCAGCGCAGGGGATACGCAGTATTTT. V is TRBV11-3 and J is TRBJ2-3; maybe TRBD1 (5 bases). V was trimmed by 5 bases and J by 6 bases, leaving 6 bases between them. The CDR3 runs to 11 residues. Looked up from germline, CDR1 is SGHNT and CDR2 is YENEEA.

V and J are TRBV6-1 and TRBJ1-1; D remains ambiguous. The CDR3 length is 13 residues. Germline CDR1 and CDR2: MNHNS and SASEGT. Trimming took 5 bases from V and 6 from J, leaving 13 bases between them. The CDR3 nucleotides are TGTGCCAGCAGTCATTGGGGTTTCGCTGAAGCTTTCTTT. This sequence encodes CASSHWGFAEAFF.

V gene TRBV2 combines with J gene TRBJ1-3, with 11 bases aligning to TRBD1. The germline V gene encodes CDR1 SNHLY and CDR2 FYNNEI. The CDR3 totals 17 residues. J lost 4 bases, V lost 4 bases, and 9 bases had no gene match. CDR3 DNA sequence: TGTGCCAGCAGTGCTCGGACAGGGGGCGCGTGGGGAAACACCATATATTTT. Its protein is CASSARTGGAWGNTIYF.

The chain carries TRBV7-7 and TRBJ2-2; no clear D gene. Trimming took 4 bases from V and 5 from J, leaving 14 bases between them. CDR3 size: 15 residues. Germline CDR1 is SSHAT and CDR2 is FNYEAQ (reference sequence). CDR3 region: CASSSSQTSTGELFF. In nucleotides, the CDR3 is TGTGCCAGCAGCTCCTCCCAAACTTCTACCGGGGAGCTGTTTTTT.

The CDR3: CASSSSGREGLDEQYF. CDR3 bases: TGTGCCAGCAGCAGCTCAGGGAGGGAGGGCCTGGACGAGCAGTACTTC. The chain joins TRBV5-4 to TRBJ2-7; 7 nucleotides match TRBD2. V lost 4 bases, J lost 5 bases, and 15 bases stayed unmatched. Germline V gene sequence: CDR1 SGHNT, CDR2 YYREEE (reference sequence). This CDR3 comprises 16 residues.

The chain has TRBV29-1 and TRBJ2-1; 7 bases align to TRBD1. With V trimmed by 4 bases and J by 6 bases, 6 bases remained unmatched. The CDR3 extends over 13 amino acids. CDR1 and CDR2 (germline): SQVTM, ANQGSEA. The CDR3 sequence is CSVADRSRNEQFF. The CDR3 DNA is TGCAGCGTTGCGGACAGGAGTCGCAATGAGCAGTTCTTC.

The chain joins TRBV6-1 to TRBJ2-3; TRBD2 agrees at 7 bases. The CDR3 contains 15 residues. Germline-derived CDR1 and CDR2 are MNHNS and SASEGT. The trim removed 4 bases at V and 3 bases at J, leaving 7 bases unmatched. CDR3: CASSVGRGITDTQYF. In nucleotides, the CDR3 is TGTGCCAGCAGTGTTGGGCGGGGGATAACAGATACGCAGTATTTT.

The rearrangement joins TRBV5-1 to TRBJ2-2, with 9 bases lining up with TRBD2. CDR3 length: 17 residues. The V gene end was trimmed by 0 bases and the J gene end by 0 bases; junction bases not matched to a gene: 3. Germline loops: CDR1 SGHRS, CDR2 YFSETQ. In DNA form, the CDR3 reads TGCGCCAGCAGCTTGGCGCTAGCGGGATCGAACACCGGGGAGCTGTTTTTT. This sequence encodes CASSLALAGSNTGELFF. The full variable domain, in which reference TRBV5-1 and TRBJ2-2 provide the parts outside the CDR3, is KAGVTQTPRYLIKTRGQQVTLSCSPISGHRSVSWYQQTPGQGLQFLFEYFSETQRNKGNFPGRFSGRQFSNSRSEMNVSTLELGDSALYLCASSLALAGSNTGELFFGEGSRLTVL.

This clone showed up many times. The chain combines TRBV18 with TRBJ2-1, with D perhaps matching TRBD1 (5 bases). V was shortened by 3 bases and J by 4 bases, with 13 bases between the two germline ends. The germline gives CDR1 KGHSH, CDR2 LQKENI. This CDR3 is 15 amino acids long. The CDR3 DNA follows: TGTGCCAGCTCACCGGGGCTAGTATCGTACAATGAGCAGTTCTTC. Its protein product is CASSPGLVSYNEQFF.

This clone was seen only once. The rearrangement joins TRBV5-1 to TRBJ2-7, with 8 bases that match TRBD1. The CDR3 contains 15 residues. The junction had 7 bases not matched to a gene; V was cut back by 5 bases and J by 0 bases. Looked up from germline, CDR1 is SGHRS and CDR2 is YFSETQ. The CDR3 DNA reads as TGCGCCAGCAGTGAGGGGACAGGCATCTCCTACGAGCAGTACTTC. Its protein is CASSEGTGISYEQYF.

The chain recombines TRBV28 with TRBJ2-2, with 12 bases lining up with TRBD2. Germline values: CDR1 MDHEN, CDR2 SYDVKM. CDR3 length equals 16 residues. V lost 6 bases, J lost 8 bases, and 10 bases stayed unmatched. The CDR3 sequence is CASSPMTSGRGGELFF. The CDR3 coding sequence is TGTGCCAGCAGCCCCATGACTAGCGGGAGAGGTGGGGAGCTGTTTTTT.

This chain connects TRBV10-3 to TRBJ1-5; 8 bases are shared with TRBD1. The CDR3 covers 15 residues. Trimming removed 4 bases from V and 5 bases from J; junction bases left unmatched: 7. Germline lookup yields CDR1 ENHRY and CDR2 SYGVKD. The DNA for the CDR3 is TGTGCCATCAGTGTAGGCAGGGGGCGCGATCAGCCCCAGCATTTT. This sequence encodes CAISVGRGRDQPQHF.